Sequencing of this T cell receptor beta chain was carried out in a study of response to subunit inactivated influenza vaccine. The length of the CDR3 is 15 residues. V was shortened by 4 bases and J by 1 base, with 13 bases between the two germline ends. The germline CDR1 and CDR2 sequences are KGHSH and LQKENI. General study results and limits: Authors suggested few new T cells are recruited by each seasonal influenza vaccination.

TCRdb passed the RT-PCR reads through MiXCR, listing each CDR3 protein once. Of under 750,000 distinct CDR3 sequences listed, roughly 12% are singletons. As to this clonotype: Its target is not known.

The receptor's source is a man between 45 and 60 years old who received an inactivated influenza vaccine. The chain combines TRBV18 with TRBJ1-2; possibly TRBD1 for D (5 bases). The specimen comprised PBMCs from blood, sampled on the day of vaccination. The CDR3 protein is CASSRAAGNNYGYTF. CDR3 bases: TGTGCCAGCTCACGGGCGGCAGGGAATAACTATGGCTACACCTTC.